Described below is a single TCR beta chain sequence and its context. The data stem from a study of graft-versus-host responses after intestinal transplantation. Study context: Recipients had multivisceral, liver-intestinal, or isolated intestinal transplants. The study gave all recipients anti-thymocyte globulin induction, then tacrolimus and steroids for 2 to 3 years. Overall study results and limits: Detection of GvH clones occurred in recipient marrow, and some had their first appearance in ileum or blood. Across patients carrying graft-donor T cell macrochimerism, allografts held high graft-versus-host to host-versus-graft clonal ratios.

There are 13 residues in the CDR3. Germline-derived CDR1 and CDR2 are KGHSH and LQKENI. V dropped 3 bases and J dropped 4 bases, with 9 bases sitting between them. Method: immunoSEQ multiplex PCR; TCRdb's copy keeps in-frame clones and lacks some. The sample contains over 3,000 clones, around 43% of which appear only once. Responders (about 200,000, CFSE-labeled) met about 200,000 stimulators that were irradiated and violet-dye-labeled. This rearrangement joins TRBV18 to TRBJ1-2, with D unclear. The sample here was alloreactive CD8+ T cells from a mixed lymphocyte reaction culture, taken before transplantation. Stated subset: CFSE-low proliferating T cells sorted from roughly 6-day pre-transplant mixed lymphocyte reaction (GvH or HvG direction). This clonotype originated in a human patient who was an organ donor for intestinal transplantation. The DNA of the CDR3 is TGTGCCAGCTCACCGATAACAGCCTATGGCTACACCTTC. This encodes CASSPITAYGYTF. Variable domain in full (rest from reference TRBV18 and TRBJ1-2): NAGVMQNPRHLVRRRGQEARLRCSPMKGHSHVYWYRQLPEEGLKFMVYLQKENIIDESGMPKERFSAEFPKEGPSILRIQQVVRGDSAAYFCASSPITAYGYTFGSGTRLTVV.